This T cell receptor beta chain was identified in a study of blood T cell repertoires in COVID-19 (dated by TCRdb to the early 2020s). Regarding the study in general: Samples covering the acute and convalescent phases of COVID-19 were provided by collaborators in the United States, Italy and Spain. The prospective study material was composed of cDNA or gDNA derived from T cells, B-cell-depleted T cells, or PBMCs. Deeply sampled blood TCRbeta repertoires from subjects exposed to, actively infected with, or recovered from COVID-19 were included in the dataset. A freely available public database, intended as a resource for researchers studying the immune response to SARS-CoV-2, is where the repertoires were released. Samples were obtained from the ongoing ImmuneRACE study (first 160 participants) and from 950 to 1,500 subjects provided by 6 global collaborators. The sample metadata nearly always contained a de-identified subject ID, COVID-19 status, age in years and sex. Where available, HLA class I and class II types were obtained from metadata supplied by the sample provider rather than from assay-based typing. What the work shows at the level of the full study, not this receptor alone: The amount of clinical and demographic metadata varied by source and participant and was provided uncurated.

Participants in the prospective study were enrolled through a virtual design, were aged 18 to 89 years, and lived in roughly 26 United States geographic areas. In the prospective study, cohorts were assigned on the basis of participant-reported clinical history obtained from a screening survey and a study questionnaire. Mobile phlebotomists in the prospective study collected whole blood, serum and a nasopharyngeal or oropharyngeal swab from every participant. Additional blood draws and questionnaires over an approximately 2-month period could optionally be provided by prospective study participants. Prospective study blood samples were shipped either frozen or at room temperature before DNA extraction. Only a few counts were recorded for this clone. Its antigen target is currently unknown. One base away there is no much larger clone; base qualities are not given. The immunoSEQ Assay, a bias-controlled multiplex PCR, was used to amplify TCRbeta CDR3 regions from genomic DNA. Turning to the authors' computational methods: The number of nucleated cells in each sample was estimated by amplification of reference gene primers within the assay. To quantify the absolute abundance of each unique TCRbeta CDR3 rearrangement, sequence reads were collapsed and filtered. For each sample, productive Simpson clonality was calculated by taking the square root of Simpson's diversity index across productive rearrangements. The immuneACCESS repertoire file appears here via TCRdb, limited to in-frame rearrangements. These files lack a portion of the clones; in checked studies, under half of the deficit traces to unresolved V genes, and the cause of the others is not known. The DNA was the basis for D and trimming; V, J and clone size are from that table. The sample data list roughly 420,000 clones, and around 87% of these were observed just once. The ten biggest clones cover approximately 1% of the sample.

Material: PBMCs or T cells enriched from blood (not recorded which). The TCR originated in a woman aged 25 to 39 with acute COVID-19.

The DNA sequence follows: TGTGCCAGCAGCGGGTTGTATAACTATGGCTACACCTTC. Its protein reads: CASSGLYNYGYTF. The rearranged chain carries TRBV12-3 or TRBV12-4 and TRBJ1-2; no D gene call is confident. Measured from the cysteine to the phenylalanine, the CDR3 is 13 residues long. The DNA shown is the 39-base CDR3, in frame from base 1. V and J lose 6 bases and 1 base, and a span of 9 bases separates them.